This T cell receptor beta chain derives from a study of cytomegalovirus exposure and HLA in healthy donors. Broader study findings: Later analysis demonstrated an association between a missense DCLRE1C variant and TCR beta V- and J-gene trimming.

The PCR used 60 Vbeta and 13 Jbeta primers. Profiled with immunoSEQ multiplex PCR; TCRdb holds only in-frame clones, not every one. This sample has roughly 180,000 clones; roughly 88% occur once, and the top ten carry 1% to 1.5%. This CDR3 spans 16 amino acids. CDR1 SGHAT and CDR2 FQNNGV come from the germline V gene. On this clone itself: Its antigen is not known.

Sequencing was done on a sample of PBMCs. The chain links TRBV11-2 to TRBJ2-5; D not resolved. TRBJ2-7 matches the DNA end more closely, so the J call is doubtful. The origin of this receptor is a boy between 2 and 10 years old in good health and CMV-seronegative. Written as DNA, the CDR3 is TGTGCCAGCAGCCGATTCACCAGGTCAAGCTCCTACGAGCAGTACTTC. Amino acids: CASSRFTRSSSYEQYF.